These T cell receptor beta chains were read from a single sample in a study of blood T cells in healthy people across ages. TCRdb passed the 5' RACE reads through MiXCR, listing each CDR3 protein once. The sample holds roughly 790,000 distinct CDR3 sequences, roughly 45% seen once. Material: blood. Receptor source: a woman in her sixties or seventies in good health. Each CDR3 is given with its conserved first and last residue. Each record gives: CDR3 DNA, CDR3 protein, J gene, V gene, clone size, D gene. The D gene is left open where the match is weak. For some rows the clone size is stated as once, few or many, or as a class when expanded; others skip it.

TGTGCCAGCAGCGGGACAGGAAACTCCTACAATGAGCAGTTCTTC	CASSGTGNSYNEQFF	TRBJ2-1	TRBV9	.	TRBD1
TGTGCCAGCAGTTTCCCGGGGCCTGGCACAGATACGCAGTATTTT	CASSFPGPGTDTQYF	TRBJ2-3	TRBV28	.	.
TGCGCCAGCAGCCGTACTAGCGATAGTAGCACAGATACGCAGTATTTT	CASSRTSDSSTDTQYF	TRBJ2-3	TRBV4-3	.	TRBD2
TGTGCCAGCAGCTTAGGAGGGGTGTTGGGTGAGCAGTTCTTC	CASSLGGVLGEQFF	TRBJ2-1	TRBV7-9	.	.
TGTGCCAGCTCACCACCAAGCGGGGGGACCTCCTACGAGCAGTACTTC	CASSPPSGGTSYEQYF	TRBJ2-7	TRBV18	few	TRBD2
TGTGCCAGCAGCCAAGATGCACCCTACGCGGGATTGGCGACAGATACGCAGTATTTT	CASSQDAPYAGLATDTQYF	TRBJ2-3	TRBV3-1	.	.
TGCAGTGCACTGACACCTCTGAGCACAGATACGCAGTATTTT	CSALTPLSTDTQYF	TRBJ2-3	TRBV20-1	.	.
TGCAGTGTTGGGGGAGGGGGCAATGAGCAGTTCTTC	CSVGGGGNEQFF	TRBJ2-1	TRBV20-1	many	.
TGTGCCAGCGGCCCACGATACGTCGGTGAGCAGTTCTTC	CASGPRYVGEQFF	TRBJ2-1	TRBV5-5	few	.
TGTGCCAGCAGTTTGGGGGGACTAGCGGGGGGGTTTCAGTACTTC	CASSLGGLAGGFQYF	TRBJ2-4	TRBV12-3/TRBV12-4	many	TRBD2
TGTGCCAGCTCACCAGGCAGCCCCAATGAGCAGTTCTTC	CASSPGSPNEQFF	TRBJ2-1	TRBV18	few	.
TGTGCCAGCAGCTTAGATTCACTCGCCTACGAGCAGTACTTC	CASSLDSLAYEQYF	TRBJ2-7	TRBV7-6	few	.
TGTGCCAGCAGTCGGACAGGGGAGGACATTCAGTACTTC	CASSRTGEDIQYF	TRBJ2-4	TRBV28	.	TRBD1
TGTGCCAGCAGTTTCAAGACTGGGGCCAACGTCCTGACTTTC	CASSFKTGANVLTF	TRBJ2-6	TRBV27	.	.
TGTGCCAGCAGTGAATTTAGGGACCGGGTAGACTACACCTTC	CASSEFRDRVDYTF	TRBJ1-2	TRBV25-1	few	.
TGTGCCAGCAGCCAAGATCGGGCCGAATCCCACAATGAGCAGTTCTTC	CASSQDRAESHNEQFF	TRBJ2-1	TRBV4-2	few	.
TGTGCCAGCAGCTCCCCGGACGAGCGGGGGTCCCACAATGAGCAGTTCTTC	CASSSPDERGSHNEQFF	TRBJ2-1	TRBV7-8	.	TRBD2
TGTGCCAGCAGCCCAAGGGGGACTTGTACGCAGTATTTT	CASSPRGTCTQYF	TRBJ2-3	TRBV7-3	.	.
TGTGCCAGCAGCTTAAGAGGCTATAAGGAAGAGACCCAGTACTTC	CASSLRGYKEETQYF	TRBJ2-5	TRBV7-3	many	.
TGTGCCAGCAGCGTAGGAACTAGTCTCTATGAGCAGTTCTTC	CASSVGTSLYEQFF	TRBJ2-1	TRBV9	few	.
TGTGCCAGCTCTTCCGGGACCGCCAGATCCGAGCAGTACTTC	CASSSGTARSEQYF	TRBJ2-7	TRBV18	few	.
TGTGCCAGCTCACCACCGAACGGTCCAGCGGGAGAGAACAATGAGCAGTTCTTC	CASSPPNGPAGENNEQFF	TRBJ2-1	TRBV18	few	TRBD2
TGCGCCAGCAGCCAGACGACAGGGGGTCACTACGAGCAGTACTTC	CASSQTTGGHYEQYF	TRBJ2-7	TRBV4-1	.	TRBD1
TGTGCCAGCAGCCGCGTCGGAGCTAGCAACAAGAGCTCCTACAATGAGCAGTTCTTC	CASSRVGASNKSSYNEQFF	TRBJ2-1	TRBV4-2	.	.
TGTGCCACCAGCAGGTCCTTAGGCCGATACGAGCAGTACTTC	CATSRSLGRYEQYF	TRBJ2-7	TRBV15	.	.
TGTGCCAGCAGCTTAGCCCCCATAGGGAGGGGGGAGCAGTACTTC	CASSLAPIGRGEQYF	TRBJ2-7	TRBV13	few	.
TGTGCCAGCAGCCAGGTGGGGATCGAGCAGTACTTC	CASSQVGIEQYF	TRBJ2-7	TRBV14	.	.
TGTGCCTGGGGGACAGGGCGCAATCAGCCCCAGCATTTT	CAWGTGRNQPQHF	TRBJ1-5	TRBV30	few	TRBD1
TGTGCCAGCAGTCCTACTTGGGAGGGTAACATTCAGTACTTC	CASSPTWEGNIQYF	TRBJ2-4	TRBV6-1	few	TRBD2
TGTGCCAGCTCGGCCCGGGGGCGCCTCGAGCAGTACTTC	CASSARGRLEQYF	TRBJ2-7	TRBV27	.	.
TGCAGTGCTAGAAGGGCAGCTGCTAGCACAGATACGCAGTATTTT	CSARRAAASTDTQYF	TRBJ2-3	TRBV20-1	few	.
TGCAGTGCTAGCTTTACAGGGGTTTACACTGAAGCTTTCTTT	CSASFTGVYTEAFF	TRBJ1-1	TRBV20-1	.	TRBD1
TGCAGTGCCCAAAGAATCAACAGGGTGTCGACCAAAAACATTCAGTACTTC	CSAQRINRVSTKNIQYF	TRBJ2-4	TRBV20-1	few	.
TGCGCCAGCAGCTTGGGTGGACAGGCTTGGAACACTGAAGCTTTCTTT	CASSLGGQAWNTEAFF	TRBJ1-1	TRBV5-1	once	TRBD1
TGTGCCAGCAGCCTCGGACTAGCGGGGAGGAATGAGCAGTACTTC	CASSLGLAGRNEQYF	TRBJ2-5	TRBV12-3/TRBV12-4	few	TRBD2
TGCAGTGCTTCACGACCGGGATCCAACAATGAGCAGTTCTTC	CSASRPGSNNEQFF	TRBJ2-1	TRBV20-1	.	.
TGTGCCAGCAGCCAAGGCAGGGATCGGGAAAAACTGTTTTTT	CASSQGRDREKLFF	TRBJ1-4	TRBV3-1	few	.
TGTGCCAGCAGTTTAGACTTCTTAGGCTCCTACGAGCAGTACTTC	CASSLDFLGSYEQYF	TRBJ2-7	TRBV28	.	.
TGTGCCAGCAGCCCACGGGCTAGCGGGATCGATGAGCAGTTCTTC	CASSPRASGIDEQFF	TRBJ2-1	TRBV3-1	few	TRBD2
TGTGCCAGCAGTTTATGGGGACAGGGGGCTGATGAGCAGTTCTTC	CASSLWGQGADEQFF	TRBJ2-1	TRBV28	.	TRBD1
TGCGCCAGCAGAGGTTCATTCAATCAGCCCCAGCATTTT	CASRGSFNQPQHF	TRBJ1-5	TRBV5-1	few	.
TGTGCCAGCGGACTCGACGGCCGCACAGATACGCAGTATTTT	CASGLDGRTDTQYF	TRBJ2-3	TRBV2	.	.
TGTGCCAGCAGACCTGGGAGCGGGGGGCCCTCTGATACGCAGTATTTT	CASRPGSGGPSDTQYF	TRBJ2-3	TRBV12-3/TRBV12-4	few	TRBD2
TGTGCCAGCAGCCAAGGTCCGGGACAGGGAAATCAGCCCCAGCATTTT	CASSQGPGQGNQPQHF	TRBJ1-5	TRBV3-1	few	TRBD1
TGTGCCAGCAGCTTACTCGGGCAGACCCAGTACTTC	CASSLLGQTQYF	TRBJ2-5	TRBV7-6	few	.
TGTGCCAGCAGGGGGGGACAGGGTCTAACTTTGGAAGCTTTCTTT	CASRGGQGLTLEAFF	TRBJ1-1	TRBV27	.	TRBD1
TGTGCCAGCAGCCGATTGGGGGGCAGAGATACGCGGTATTTT	CASSRLGGRDTRYF	TRBJ2-3	TRBV7-2	.	.
TGCAGTGCCGACCTTCGGACAGGGGTACAGTTCTTC	CSADLRTGVQFF	TRBJ2-1	TRBV20-1	.	TRBD1
TGTGCCAGCAGCTGGGGACAGGGGGCGAGAGAGACCCAGTACTTC	CASSWGQGARETQYF	TRBJ2-5	TRBV5-5	many	TRBD1
TGCGCCAGCAGCTTGGTGCCTAGCGGGGGGAACTACAATGAGCAGTTCTTC	CASSLVPSGGNYNEQFF	TRBJ2-1	TRBV5-1	few	TRBD2
TGTGCCAGCAGCAAAGAGGAACAGAACACTGAAGCTTTCTTT	CASSKEEQNTEAFF	TRBJ1-1	TRBV21-1	few	.
TGCAGCGTTGTGACAGGGGATCAGCCCCGGCATTTT	CSVVTGDQPRHF	TRBJ1-5	TRBV29-1	.	TRBD1
TGTGCCAGCAGCTTAGGGTGGCCCGAGGAGCTGTTTTTT	CASSLGWPEELFF	TRBJ2-2	TRBV11-2	.	.
TGTGCCAGCAGCCAAGATGGTGGTCAGCCCCAGCATTTT	CASSQDGGQPQHF	TRBJ1-5	TRBV4-2	many	.